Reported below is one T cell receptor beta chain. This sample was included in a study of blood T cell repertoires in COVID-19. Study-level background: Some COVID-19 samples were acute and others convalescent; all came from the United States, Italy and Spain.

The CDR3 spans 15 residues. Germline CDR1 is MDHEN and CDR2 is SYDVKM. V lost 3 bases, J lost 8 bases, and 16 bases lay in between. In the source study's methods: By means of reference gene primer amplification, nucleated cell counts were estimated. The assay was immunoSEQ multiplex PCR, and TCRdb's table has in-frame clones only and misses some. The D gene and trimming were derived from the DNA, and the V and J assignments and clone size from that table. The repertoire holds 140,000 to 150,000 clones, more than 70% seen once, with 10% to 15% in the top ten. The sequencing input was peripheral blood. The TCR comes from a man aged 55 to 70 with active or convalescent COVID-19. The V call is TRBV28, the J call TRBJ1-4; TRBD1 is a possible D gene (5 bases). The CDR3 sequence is CASSLEGNGEEKLFF. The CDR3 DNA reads TGTGCCAGCAGTTTGGAGGGGAACGGGGAGGAAAAACTGTTTTTT.